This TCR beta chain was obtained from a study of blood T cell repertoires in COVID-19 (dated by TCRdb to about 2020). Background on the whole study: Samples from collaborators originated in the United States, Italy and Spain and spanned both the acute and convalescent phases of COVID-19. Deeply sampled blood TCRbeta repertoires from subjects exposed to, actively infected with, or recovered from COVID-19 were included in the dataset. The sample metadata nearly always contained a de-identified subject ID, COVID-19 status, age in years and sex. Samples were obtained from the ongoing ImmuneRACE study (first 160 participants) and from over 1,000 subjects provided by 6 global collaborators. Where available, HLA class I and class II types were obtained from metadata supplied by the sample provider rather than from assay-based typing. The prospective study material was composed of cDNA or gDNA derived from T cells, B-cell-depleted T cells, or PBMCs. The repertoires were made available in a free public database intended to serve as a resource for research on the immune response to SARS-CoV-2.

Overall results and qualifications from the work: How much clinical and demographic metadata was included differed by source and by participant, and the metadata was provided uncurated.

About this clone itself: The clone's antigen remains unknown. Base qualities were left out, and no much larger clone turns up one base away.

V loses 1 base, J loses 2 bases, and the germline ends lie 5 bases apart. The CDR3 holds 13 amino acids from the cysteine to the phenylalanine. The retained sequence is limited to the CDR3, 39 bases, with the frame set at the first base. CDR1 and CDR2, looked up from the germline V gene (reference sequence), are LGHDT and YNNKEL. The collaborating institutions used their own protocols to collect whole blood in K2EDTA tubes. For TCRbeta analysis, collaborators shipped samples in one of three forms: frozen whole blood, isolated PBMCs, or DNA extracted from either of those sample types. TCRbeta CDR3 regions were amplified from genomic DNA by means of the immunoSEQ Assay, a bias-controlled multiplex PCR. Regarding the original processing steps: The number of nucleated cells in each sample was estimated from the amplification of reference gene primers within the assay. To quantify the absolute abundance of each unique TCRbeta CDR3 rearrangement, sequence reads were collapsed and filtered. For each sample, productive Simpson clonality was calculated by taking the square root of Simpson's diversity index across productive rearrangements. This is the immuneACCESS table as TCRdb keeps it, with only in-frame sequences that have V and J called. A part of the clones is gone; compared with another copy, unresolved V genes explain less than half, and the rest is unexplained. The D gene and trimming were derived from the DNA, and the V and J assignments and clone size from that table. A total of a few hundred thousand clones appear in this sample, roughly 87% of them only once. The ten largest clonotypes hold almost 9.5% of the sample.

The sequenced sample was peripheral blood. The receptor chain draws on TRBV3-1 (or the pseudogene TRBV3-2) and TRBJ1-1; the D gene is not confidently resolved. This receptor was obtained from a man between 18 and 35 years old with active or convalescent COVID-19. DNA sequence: TGTGCCAGCAGCCAAGTTCCTAACACTGAAGCTTTCTTT. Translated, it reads CASSQVPNTEAFF.